This T cell receptor beta chain was sequenced in a study of shared T cell receptors in the human thymus. Method: immunoSEQ multiplex PCR; TCRdb's copy keeps in-frame clones and lacks some. The sample lists some 700,000 clones, 80% to 90% occurring once. Germline lookup yields CDR1 SGHRS and CDR2 YFSETQ. V was pared by 0 bases and J by 3 bases, with 18 bases between. The CDR3 length is 17 residues. These data were also filed under a second study, of human thymus T cells.

The source material was thymocytes. The chain couples TRBV5-1 to TRBJ1-1; possibly TRBD1 for D (6 bases). The sequence came from a girl in the first two years of life with a congenital heart defect. The DNA for the CDR3 is TGCGCCAGCAGCTTGGGCCACAGGGTTTGTGGGCACACTGAAGCTTTCTTT. It yields the protein CASSLGHRVCGHTEAFF.